The source of this T cell receptor (beta chain) is a study of response to subunit inactivated influenza vaccine. This clonotype appeared a few times. TCRdb re-derived calls from the RT-PCR reads in MiXCR, one entry per CDR3 protein. The table records about 160,000 distinct CDR3 sequences, around 9.9% of them present only once. Germline V gene lookup returns CDR1 MGHDK and CDR2 SYGVNS. Trimming shortened V by 11 bases and J by 0 bases, and 14 bases separated the two germline ends. There are 14 residues in the CDR3. The V gene is TRBV25-1, the J gene TRBJ1-5; possibly TRBD1 for D (5 bases). The sample here was non-naive T cells sorted from PBMCs, taken about 40 days after vaccination. The TCR originated in a man in his forties or fifties who received an inactivated influenza vaccine. The CDR3 nucleotides are TGTGCCGTGGCGGGGACCTATAGCAATCAGCCCCAGCATTTT. Encoded protein: CAVAGTYSNQPQHF.